One T cell receptor (beta chain) is described in this entry. The antigen is undetermined. CDR3 length: 14 residues. V was cut by 6 bases and J by 5 bases, with 16 bases left in between. Germline-derived CDR1 and CDR2 are MNHNS and SASEGT. This sample stems from a study of shared clonotypes between healthy human individuals. Study as a whole: Three plates were used per donor for CD4 naive, three for CD4 memory, two for CD8 naive and one for CD8 memory.

Broader study findings: All-four-donor shared clonotypes had higher generation probabilities than non-shared clonotypes did. Naive subsets generally exceeded memory subsets in estimated richness.

TCRdb's table, derived via immunoSEQ multiplex PCR, lists solely in-frame clones and lacks some. Of 1.4 million to 1.5 million clones detected, roughly 96% appear once; the ten largest clones hold roughly 1.1%. CD4+ cells underwent separation, giving CD45RA+ naive and CD45RA-negative memory subsets. This TCR derives from a man aged 25-45 years in good health. This chain joins TRBV6-1 and TRBJ2-5; possibly TRBD1 for D (6 bases). The sequenced material came from naive CD4+ T cells sorted from blood. Subset described: CD45RA+ positively selected. The CDR3, as DNA: TGTGCCAGCAGCCTACAGGGAACTGGCGAGACCCAGTACTTC. It codes for CASSLQGTGETQYF.